The entry below gives a single TCR beta chain sequence along with its context. A single base separates this from a much larger clone, so it may be a read error. This library used 300 to 500 ng RNA and molecular barcoded adaptors spanning alpha/delta and beta/gamma chains. TCRdb ran MiXCR on the reads and lists one entry per CDR3 protein. The sample holds 60,000 to 75,000 distinct CDR3 sequences; approximately 18% are singletons and the top ten take roughly a tenth. These data originate in a study of read filtering for tumor transcriptome and immune sequencing. Study-wide context: RNA-seq yielded only about 80 to 1,400 TCR reads, IR-seq about 3.5 to 10.27 million.

This receptor was identified in a donor aged 40 or over with multiple myeloma. The sample taken for sequencing was a population of CD138-negative cells sorted from bone marrow.

The CDR3 region has the DNA TGTGCCACCAGTGGATTAGTGGACCCGTCAAATACGCAGTATTTT. Its protein product is CATSGLVDPSNTQYF. This sequence joins TRBV24-1 and TRBJ2-3; no definite D call. From germline, CDR1 is KGHDR and CDR2 SFDVKD. Trimming cost V 5 bases and J 7 bases, with 18 bases left between them. CDR3 length: 15 amino acids.